The entry below gives a single T cell receptor beta chain sequence along with its context. Its specificity is not known. Germline-derived CDR1 and CDR2 are ENHRY and SYGVKD. This CDR3 comprises 16 residues. V was pared by 2 bases and J by 2 bases, with 8 bases of the junction left unmatched. The data were obtained in a study of response to subunit inactivated influenza vaccine. Findings and limits, study-wide: The authors suggested that every seasonal influenza vaccination recruits few new T cells.

TCRdb analysed the RT-PCR reads with MiXCR anew, one entry per CDR3 protein. The sample has 700,000 to 900,000 distinct CDR3 sequences, around 20% seen once. This sequence originates from a man aged 50-59 years who received an inactivated influenza vaccine. The starting material was PBMCs from blood, obtained more than 4 days after vaccination. This sequence joins TRBV10-3 and TRBJ1-2, with 7 positions matching TRBD1. CDR3: CAISEPWGRGNYGYTF. DNA for the CDR3: TGTGCCATCAGTGAGCCCTGGGGCAGGGGGAACTATGGCTACACCTTC.